Below are 20 T cell receptor beta chains sequenced from a single sample in a study of molecular identifiers for immune sequencing clone quantification. TCRdb processed the PCR reads anew with MiXCR; each CDR3 protein has one entry. The sample contains 550,000 to 750,000 distinct CDR3 sequences, 15% to 20% of which appear only once. The material sequenced was naive CD8+ T cells from blood, with Jurkat cell RNA spiked in. Subset of the sample: FACS-sorted CD8+CD4-CCR7+CD45RA+ naive T cells. The source is a human donor in good health. Some libraries in this study had Jurkat cell RNA spiked in.

Ten or more counts support this clonotype. The chain joins TRBV7-6 to TRBJ2-6, with D possibly matching TRBD1 (6 bases). The CDR3 extends over 18 amino acids. CDR1 and CDR2 (germline): SGHVS, FNYEAQ. V was cut by 1 base and J by 0 bases, with 13 bases left in between. The CDR3 region has the DNA TGTGCCAGCAGCTTAGGAGGACAGAGCTTCTCTGGGGCCAACGTCCTGACTTTC. The encoded protein is CASSLGGQSFSGANVLTF.

The J gene is TRBJ1-5, the V gene TRBV27; D is unclear. The CDR3 totals 14 residues. Trimming took off 5 bases at V and 5 bases at J, with 13 bases between the two ends. Germline CDR1 MNHEY, CDR2 SMNVEV (reference sequence). CDR3 region: CASSPLPEYQPQHF. The CDR3 coding sequence is TGTGCCAGCAGTCCTCTCCCCGAATATCAGCCCCAGCATTTT.

This clonotype was recorded at least ten times. The chain uses TRBV19 and TRBJ1-5; 10 positions match TRBD1. CDR1 is LNHDA, CDR2 SQIVND, per germline (reference sequence). The CDR3 loop spans 16 amino acids. V dropped 7 bases and J dropped 4; count of bases not matched to a gene: 10. CDR3 DNA: TGTGCCAGTACAAACCGGGACAGGGGACAGAATCAGCCCCAGCATTTT. Translating gives CASTNRDRGQNQPQHF.

This clonotype was observed many times. The V call is TRBV7-9, the J call TRBJ2-5; D is possibly TRBD1 (7 bases). The V end lost 5 bases, the J end lost 2 bases, and 15 bases lay between the germline ends. Per the germline V gene, CDR1 is SEHNR and CDR2 is FQNEAQ (reference sequence). The CDR3 runs 15 residues. The CDR3 here is CASSLIQGTQETQYF. CDR3 coding DNA: TGTGCCAGCAGCCTAATACAGGGGACTCAAGAGACCCAGTACTTC. Drawing the rest from reference TRBV7-9 and TRBJ2-5, the complete variable domain is DTGVSQNPRHKITKRGQNVTFRCDPISEHNRLYWYRQTLGQGPEFLTYFQNEAQLEKSRLLSDRFSAERPKGSFSTLEIQRTEQGDSAMYLCASSLIQGTQETQYFGPGTRLLVL.

Remarks on this clonotype: A much larger clone sits a single nucleotide away, making a read error possible. The rearrangement links TRBV3-1 to TRBJ1-1, with D perhaps TRBD1 (5 bases). CDR1 is LGHDT, CDR2 YNNKEL, per germline (reference sequence). The CDR3 totals 17 residues. In DNA form, the CDR3 reads TGTGCCAGCAGCCAAGATATTGGGCTTCCCCGGGGCACTGAAGATTTCTTT. It encodes CASSQDIGLPRGTEDFF.

This clonotype was seen ten or more times. The chain recombines TRBV29-1 with TRBJ2-1; perhaps TRBD1 as D (7 bases). The CDR3 has 14 residues. Germline assignment: CDR1 SQVTM and CDR2 ANQGSEA. V was pared by 5 bases and J by 3 bases, with 14 bases between. The CDR3, as DNA: TGCAGCGTTAAGACAGGGAGGCGCTACAATGAGCAGTTCTTC. Protein product: CSVKTGRRYNEQFF.

This chain links TRBV25-1 with TRBJ1-1; unclear D gene. Trimming cost V 3 bases and J 6 bases, with 2 bases left between them. Germline V gene lookup returns CDR1 MGHDK and CDR2 SYGVNS. There are 10 residues in the CDR3. The DNA of the CDR3 is TGTGCCAGCAGTGATGCTGAAGCTTTCTTT. It codes for CASSDAEAFF.

A remark on this clonotype: This may stem from a read error, because a much larger clone lies one nucleotide away. This chain uses TRBV12-3 or TRBV12-4 with TRBJ2-6; no reliable D call. The CDR3 loop spans 15 amino acids. The V and J ends lost 5 bases and 1 base respectively, with 9 bases between them. The CDR3 here is CASSLWKSGANVLTF. The CDR3 region has the DNA TGTGCCAGCAGTCTCTGGAAATCTGGGGCCAACGTCCTGACTTTC.

This clonotype was detected many times. V is TRBV7-8 and J is TRBJ2-5, with 13 bases lining up with TRBD2. Germline V gene data show CDR1 as SGHVS and CDR2 as FQNEAQ. The CDR3 loop spans 16 amino acids. Trimming cost V 4 bases and J 2 bases; bases outside gene matches: 4. CDR3 residues: CASSSRLAGGQETQYF. CDR3 sequence (DNA): TGTGCCAGCAGCTCCAGACTAGCGGGGGGACAAGAGACCCAGTACTTC.

This clonotype was observed many times. The rearrangement links TRBV20-1 to TRBJ2-3, with 11 positions matching TRBD2. Germline V gene sequence: CDR1 DFQATT, CDR2 SNEGSKA (reference sequence). The CDR3 has 14 amino acids. J was trimmed by 4 bases and V by 6 bases; bases with no gene match: 6. The chain's CDR3 is CSAPRLAGPDTQYF. The CDR3, as DNA: TGCAGTGCGCCCAGACTAGCGGGACCAGATACGCAGTATTTT.

In its sample, this clonotype was seen many times. V usage is TRBV6-2 or TRBV6-3 and J usage is TRBJ2-6; D is perhaps TRBD1 (6 bases). The CDR3 is 14 amino acids. CDR1 and CDR2 (germline): MNHEY, SVGEGT. Trimming cost V 6 bases and J 4 bases, with 10 bases left between them. The CDR3 sequence: CASRHRAGANVLTF. CDR3 nucleotide sequence: TGTGCCAGCAGACACAGGGCCGGGGCCAACGTCCTGACTTTC.

This clonotype was counted a few times. This rearrangement joins TRBV7-6 to TRBJ2-6; weak D call: TRBD1 (5 bases). V lost 2 bases, J lost 0 bases, and 17 bases lay in between. Germline values: CDR1 SGHVS, CDR2 FNYEAQ. The CDR3 extends over 19 amino acids. The CDR3 DNA sequence: TGTGCCAGCAGCTTATTTGGTTTAGGGGCCCTCTCTGGGGCCAACGTCCTGACTTTC. Amino acids: CASSLFGLGALSGANVLTF.

This clonotype has a handful of counts. The CDR3 protein is CASSGRTGADTEAFF. In DNA, the CDR3 is TGTGCCAGCAGCGGTCGGACAGGGGCTGACACTGAAGCTTTCTTT. The genes are TRBV9 and TRBJ1-1; the match to TRBD1 covers 9 bases. Germline values: CDR1 SGDLS, CDR2 YYNGEE. V lost 3 bases, J lost 3 bases, and 6 bases stayed unmatched. The CDR3 runs to 15 residues.

The chain carries TRBV2 and TRBJ2-2, with 7 bases identical to TRBD2. This CDR3 region has 16 residues. Germline-derived CDR1 and CDR2 are SNHLY and FYNNEI. The trim removed 4 bases at V and 5 bases at J, leaving 10 bases unmatched. CDR3 sequence reads: CASSALAGEGTGELFF. In DNA, the CDR3 is TGTGCCAGCAGTGCACTGGCGGGAGAGGGGACCGGGGAGCTGTTTTTT.

This clonotype occurred a few times. The gene calls are TRBV6-5 and TRBJ2-1; 12 positions agree with TRBD2. Germline CDR1 reads MNHEY; CDR2 reads SVGAGI. Germline trimming cut 6 bases from V and 3 bases from J; bases unmatched to any gene: 9. There are 17 residues in the CDR3. The CDR3 DNA follows: TGTGCCAGCAGCTCCCCGCTAGCGGGAGGGGTCTACAATGAGCAGTTCTTC. Protein sequence: CASSSPLAGGVYNEQFF.

Regarding this clonotype: With a much larger clone just one base away, this may be a read error. This sequence joins TRBV7-6 and TRBJ2-3; D is unresolved. V was clipped by 0 bases and J by 4 bases, with 17 bases between them. The CDR3 spans 17 residues. Germline-derived CDR1 and CDR2 are SGHVS and FNYEAQ. This CDR3 reads CASSLASGAPSADTQYF. Here the CDR3 DNA reads TGTGCCAGCAGCTTAGCGTCGGGCGCACCCAGCGCAGATACGCAGTATTTT.

This clonotype has ten or more counts. The rearrangement links TRBV10-3 to TRBJ2-7, with D possibly TRBD2 on 5 matching bases. The germline V gene encodes CDR1 ENHRY and CDR2 SYGVKD. This CDR3 contains 13 residues. V was shortened by 5 bases and J by 0 bases, with 8 bases between the two germline ends. The CDR3, as DNA: TGTGCCATCAGTTCCGGGGACTCCTACGAGCAGTACTTC. It translates to CAISSGDSYEQYF.

The CDR3 DNA sequence: TGTGCCAGCAGCCTTGGGACTGAATCCTACGAGCAGTACTTC. Amino acid sequence: CASSLGTESYEQYF. J is TRBJ2-7 and V is TRBV9, with a tentative D call TRBD2 (6 bases). CDR1 and CDR2 (germline): SGDLS, YYNGEE. The CDR3 is made up of 14 amino acids. V was trimmed by 4 bases and J by 1 base, leaving 12 bases between them.

This clonotype was counted at least ten times. In nucleotides, the CDR3 is TGCGCCAGCAGCCAAGTCCGGGCCGTCATCACTGAAGCTTTCTTT. Encoded protein: CASSQVRAVITEAFF. The rearrangement links TRBV4-1 to TRBJ1-1, with D uncertain. The germline CDR1 and CDR2 sequences are MGHRA and YSYEKL. Trimming shortened V by 1 base and J by 4 bases, and 13 bases separated the two germline ends. The CDR3 extends over 15 amino acids.

In this sample, this clonotype turned up many times. DNA for the CDR3: TGCAGTGCTAGAGCGGGGGGCGAAACTAGCACAGATACGCAGTATTTT. Amino acids: CSARAGGETSTDTQYF. This chain connects TRBV20-1 to TRBJ2-3; D may be TRBD2 (7 bases). The V and J ends lost 1 base and 0 bases respectively, with 14 bases between them. From germline, CDR1 is DFQATT and CDR2 SNEGSKA (reference sequence). The CDR3 runs 16 residues.